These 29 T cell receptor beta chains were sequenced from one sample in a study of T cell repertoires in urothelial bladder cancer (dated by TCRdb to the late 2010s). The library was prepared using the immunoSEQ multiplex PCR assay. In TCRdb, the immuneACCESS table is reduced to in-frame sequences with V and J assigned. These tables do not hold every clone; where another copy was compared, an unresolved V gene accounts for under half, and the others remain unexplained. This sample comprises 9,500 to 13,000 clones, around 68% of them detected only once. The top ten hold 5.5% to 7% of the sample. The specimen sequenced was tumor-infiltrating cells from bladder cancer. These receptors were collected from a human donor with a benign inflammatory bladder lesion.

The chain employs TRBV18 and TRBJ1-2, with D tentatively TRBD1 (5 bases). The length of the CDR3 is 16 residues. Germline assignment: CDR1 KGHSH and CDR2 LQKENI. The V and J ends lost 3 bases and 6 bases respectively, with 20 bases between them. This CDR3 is CASSPSRGGGFNGYTF. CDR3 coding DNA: TGTGCCAGCTCACCGAGCCGGGGGGGAGGCTTTAATGGCTACACCTTC.

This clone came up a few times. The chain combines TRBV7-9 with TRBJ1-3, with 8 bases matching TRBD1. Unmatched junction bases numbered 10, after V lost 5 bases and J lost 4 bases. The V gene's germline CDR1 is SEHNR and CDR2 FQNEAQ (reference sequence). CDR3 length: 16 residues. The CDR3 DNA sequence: TGTGCCAGCAGCACACCGGACAGGGCACGAGGAAACACCATATATTTT. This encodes CASSTPDRARGNTIYF.

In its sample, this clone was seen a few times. The chain's CDR3 is CASSAAPSGGEAFF. In DNA form, the CDR3 reads TGTGCCAGCAGCGCCGCTCCCTCGGGGGGTGAAGCTTTCTTT. The chain recombines TRBV9 with TRBJ1-1; D might be TRBD1 (5 bases). CDR3 length: 14 residues. Trimming cost V 3 bases and J 7 bases, with 16 bases left between them. CDR1 and CDR2 from the germline V gene are SGDLS and YYNGEE.

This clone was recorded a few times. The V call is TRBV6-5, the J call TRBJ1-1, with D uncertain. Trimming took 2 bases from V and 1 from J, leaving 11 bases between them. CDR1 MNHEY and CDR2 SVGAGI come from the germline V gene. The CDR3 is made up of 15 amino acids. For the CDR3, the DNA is TGTGCCAGCAGTTACGCCGGGCTGTCGAACACTGAAGCTTTCTTT. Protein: CASSYAGLSNTEAFF.

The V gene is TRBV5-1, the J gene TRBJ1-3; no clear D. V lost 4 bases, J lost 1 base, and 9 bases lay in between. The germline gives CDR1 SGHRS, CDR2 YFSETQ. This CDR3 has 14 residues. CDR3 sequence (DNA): TGCGCCAGCAGCAATCAGGTTTCTGGAAACACCATATATTTT. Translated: CASSNQVSGNTIYF. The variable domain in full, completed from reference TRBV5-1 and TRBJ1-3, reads KAGVTQTPRYLIKTRGQQVTLSCSPISGHRSVSWYQQTPGQGLQFLFEYFSETQRNKGNFPGRFSGRQFSNSRSEMNVSTLELGDSALYLCASSNQVSGNTIYFGEGSWLTVV.

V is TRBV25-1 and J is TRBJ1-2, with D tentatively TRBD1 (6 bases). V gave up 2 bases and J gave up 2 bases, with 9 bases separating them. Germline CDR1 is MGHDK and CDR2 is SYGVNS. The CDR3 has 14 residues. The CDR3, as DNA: TGTGCCAGCAGTGAACCTCAGGGGAACTATGGCTACACCTTC. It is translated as CASSEPQGNYGYTF.

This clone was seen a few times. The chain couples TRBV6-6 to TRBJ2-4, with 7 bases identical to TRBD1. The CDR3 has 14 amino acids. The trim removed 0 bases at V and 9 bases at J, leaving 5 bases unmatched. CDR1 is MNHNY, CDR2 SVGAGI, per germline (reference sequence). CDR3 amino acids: CASSYSEGQSIQYF. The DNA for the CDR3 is TGTGCCAGCAGTTACTCCGAGGGACAGAGCATTCAGTACTTC.

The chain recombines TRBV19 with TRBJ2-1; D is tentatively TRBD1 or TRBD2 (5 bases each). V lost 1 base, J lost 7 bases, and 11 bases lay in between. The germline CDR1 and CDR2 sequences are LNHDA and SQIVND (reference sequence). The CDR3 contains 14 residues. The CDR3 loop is CASSIARERNEQFF. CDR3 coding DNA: TGTGCCAGTAGTATAGCCAGGGAGAGAAATGAGCAGTTCTTC.

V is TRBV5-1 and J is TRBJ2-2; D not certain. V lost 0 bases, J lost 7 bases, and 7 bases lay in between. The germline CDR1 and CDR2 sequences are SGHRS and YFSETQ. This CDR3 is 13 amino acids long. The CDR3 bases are TGCGCCAGCAGCTTGGAACGATACGGGGAGCTGTTTTTT. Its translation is CASSLERYGELFF.

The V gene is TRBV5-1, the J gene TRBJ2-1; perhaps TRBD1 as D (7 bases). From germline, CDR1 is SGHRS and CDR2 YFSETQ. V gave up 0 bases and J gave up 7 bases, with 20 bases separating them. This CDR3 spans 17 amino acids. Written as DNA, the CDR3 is TGCGCCAGCAGCTTGGGGACTCCCCTGACAGGGAGGAATGAGCAGTTCTTC. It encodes CASSLGTPLTGRNEQFF.

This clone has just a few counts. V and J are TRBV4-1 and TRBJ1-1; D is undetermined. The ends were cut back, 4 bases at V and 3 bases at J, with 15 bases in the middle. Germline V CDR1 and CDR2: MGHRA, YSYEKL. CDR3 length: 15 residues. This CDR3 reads CASSLTRTGYTEAFF. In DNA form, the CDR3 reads TGCGCCAGCAGCCTTACCCGGACCGGGTACACTGAAGCTTTCTTT.

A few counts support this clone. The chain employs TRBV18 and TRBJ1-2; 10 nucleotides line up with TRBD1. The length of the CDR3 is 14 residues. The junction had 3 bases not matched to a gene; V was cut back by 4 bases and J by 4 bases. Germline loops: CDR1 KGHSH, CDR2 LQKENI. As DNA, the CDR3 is TGTGCCAGCTCACATCGGGACAGGGGCTATGGCTACACCTTC. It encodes CASSHRDRGYGYTF.

The CDR3 reads CASSSRGRGASYNEQFF. CDR3 nucleotide sequence: TGTGCCAGCAGCTCGAGAGGACGGGGGGCGTCCTACAATGAGCAGTTCTTC. The chain recombines TRBV7-8 with TRBJ2-1; a possible D gene is TRBD2 (7 bases). Germline-derived CDR1 and CDR2 are SGHVS and FQNEAQ. CDR3 size: 17 residues. Trimming took off 4 bases at V and 1 base at J, with 17 bases between the two ends. Full variable domain (missing parts from reference TRBV7-8 and TRBJ2-1): GAGVSQSPRYKVAKRGQDVALRCDPISGHVSLFWYQQALGQGPEFLTYFQNEAQLDKSGLPSDRFFAERPEGSVSTLKIQRTQQEDSAVYLCASSSRGRGASYNEQFFGPGTRLTVL.

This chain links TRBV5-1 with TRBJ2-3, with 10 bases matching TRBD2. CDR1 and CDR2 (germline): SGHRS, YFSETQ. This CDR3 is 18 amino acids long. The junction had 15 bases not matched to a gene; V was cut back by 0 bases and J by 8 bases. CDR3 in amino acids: CASSLVSAGGRNTGTQYF. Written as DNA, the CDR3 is TGCGCCAGCAGCTTGGTATCAGCGGGGGGGCGCAACACTGGTACGCAGTATTTT.

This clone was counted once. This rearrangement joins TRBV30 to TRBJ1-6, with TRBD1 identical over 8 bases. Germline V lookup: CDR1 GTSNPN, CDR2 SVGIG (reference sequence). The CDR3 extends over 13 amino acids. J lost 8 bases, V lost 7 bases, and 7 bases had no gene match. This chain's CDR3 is CASSGQGYSPLHF. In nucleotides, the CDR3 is TGTGCCTCGAGCGGACAGGGTTATTCACCCCTCCACTTT.

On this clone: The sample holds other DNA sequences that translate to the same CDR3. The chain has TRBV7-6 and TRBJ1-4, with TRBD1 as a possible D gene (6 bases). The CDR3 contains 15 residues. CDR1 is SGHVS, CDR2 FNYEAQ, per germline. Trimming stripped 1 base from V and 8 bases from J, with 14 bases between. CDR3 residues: CASSLEARGREKLFF. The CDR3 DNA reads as TGTGCCAGCAGCTTAGAGGCCAGGGGACGAGAAAAACTGTTTTTT.

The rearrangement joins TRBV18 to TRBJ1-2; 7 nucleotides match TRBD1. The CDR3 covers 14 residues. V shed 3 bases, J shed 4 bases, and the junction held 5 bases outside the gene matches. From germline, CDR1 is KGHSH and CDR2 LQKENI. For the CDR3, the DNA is TGTGCCAGCTCACCTACAGGGGATGGCTATGGCTACACCTTC. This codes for CASSPTGDGYGYTF.

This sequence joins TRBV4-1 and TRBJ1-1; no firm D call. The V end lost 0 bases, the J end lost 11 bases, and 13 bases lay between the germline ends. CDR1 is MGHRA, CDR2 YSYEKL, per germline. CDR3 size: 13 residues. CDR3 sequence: CASSQEILTRAFF. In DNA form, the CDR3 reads TGCGCCAGCAGCCAAGAGATCCTAACGAGGGCTTTCTTT.

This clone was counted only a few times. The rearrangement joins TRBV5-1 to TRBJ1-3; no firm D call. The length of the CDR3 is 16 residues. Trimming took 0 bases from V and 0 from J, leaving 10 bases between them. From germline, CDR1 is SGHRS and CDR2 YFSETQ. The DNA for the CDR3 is TGCGCCAGCAGCTTGGGTGGACGGAGCTCTGGAAACACCATATATTTT. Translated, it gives CASSLGGRSSGNTIYF.

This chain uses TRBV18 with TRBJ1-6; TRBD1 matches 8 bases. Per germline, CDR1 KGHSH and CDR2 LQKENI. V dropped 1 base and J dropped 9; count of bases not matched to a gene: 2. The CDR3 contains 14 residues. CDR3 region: CASSPRDRGSPLHF. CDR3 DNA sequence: TGTGCCAGCTCACCACGAGACAGGGGTTCACCCCTCCACTTT.

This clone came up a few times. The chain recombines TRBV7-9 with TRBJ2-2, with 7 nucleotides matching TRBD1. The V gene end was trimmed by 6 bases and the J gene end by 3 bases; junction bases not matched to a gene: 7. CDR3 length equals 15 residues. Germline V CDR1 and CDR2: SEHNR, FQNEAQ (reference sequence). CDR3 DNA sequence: TGTGCCAGCAGGGGGATGGGGACAGACACCGGGGAGCTGTTTTTT. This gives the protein CASRGMGTDTGELFF.

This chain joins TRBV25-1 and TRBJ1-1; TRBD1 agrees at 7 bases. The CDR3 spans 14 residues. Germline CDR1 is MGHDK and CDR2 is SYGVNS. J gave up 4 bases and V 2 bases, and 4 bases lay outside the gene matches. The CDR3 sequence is CASSETSGGTEAFF. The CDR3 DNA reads TGTGCCAGCAGTGAAACATCAGGGGGCACTGAAGCTTTCTTT.

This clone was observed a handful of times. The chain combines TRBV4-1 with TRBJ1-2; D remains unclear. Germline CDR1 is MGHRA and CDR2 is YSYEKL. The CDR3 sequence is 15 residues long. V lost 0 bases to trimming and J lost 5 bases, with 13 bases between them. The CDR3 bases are TGCGCCAGCAGCCAAGATCCTTCCCGAGGGTATGGCTACACCTTC. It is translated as CASSQDPSRGYGYTF.

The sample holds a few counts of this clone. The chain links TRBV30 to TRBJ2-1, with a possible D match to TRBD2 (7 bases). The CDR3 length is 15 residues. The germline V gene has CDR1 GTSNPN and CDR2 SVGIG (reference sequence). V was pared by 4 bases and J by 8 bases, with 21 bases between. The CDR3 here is CAWKALGGRGYEQFF. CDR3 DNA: TGTGCCTGGAAAGCCCTCGGGGGGCGCGGGTATGAGCAGTTCTTC.

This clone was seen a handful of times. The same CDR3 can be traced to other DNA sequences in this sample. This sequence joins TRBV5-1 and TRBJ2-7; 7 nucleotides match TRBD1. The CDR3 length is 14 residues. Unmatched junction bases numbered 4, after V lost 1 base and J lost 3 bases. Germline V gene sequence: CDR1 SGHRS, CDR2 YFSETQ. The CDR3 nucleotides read TGCGCCAGCAGCTTGAGGACAGGTGACTACGAGCAGTACTTC. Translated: CASSLRTGDYEQYF.

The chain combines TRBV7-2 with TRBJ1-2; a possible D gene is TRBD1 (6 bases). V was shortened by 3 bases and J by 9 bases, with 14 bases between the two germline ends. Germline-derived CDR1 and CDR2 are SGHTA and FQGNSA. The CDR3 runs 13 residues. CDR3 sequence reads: CASSLNRASRYTF. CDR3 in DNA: TGTGCCAGCAGCTTGAACAGGGCTTCCCGCTACACCTTC.

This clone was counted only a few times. In nucleotides, the CDR3 is TGTGCCAGCAGCTTAGATCGGGATAGCGGGGGCCTGGGGCATGAGCAGTTCTTC. This gives the protein CASSLDRDSGGLGHEQFF. The chain uses TRBV11-2 and TRBJ2-1; TRBD2 matches 9 bases. With V trimmed by 0 bases and J by 8 bases, 14 bases remained unmatched. The germline gives CDR1 SGHAT, CDR2 FQNNGV. This CDR3 contains 18 residues.

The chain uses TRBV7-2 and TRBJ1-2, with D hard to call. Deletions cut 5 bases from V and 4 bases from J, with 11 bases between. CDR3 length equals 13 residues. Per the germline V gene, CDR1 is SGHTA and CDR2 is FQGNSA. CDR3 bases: TGTGCCAGCAGCCCCGACGAGTTCTATGGCTACACCTTC. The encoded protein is CASSPDEFYGYTF.

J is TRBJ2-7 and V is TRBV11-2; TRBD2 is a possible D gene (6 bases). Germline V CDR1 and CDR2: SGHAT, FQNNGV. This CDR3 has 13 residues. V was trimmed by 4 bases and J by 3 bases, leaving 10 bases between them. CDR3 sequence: CASSWGLLYEQYF. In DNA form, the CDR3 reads TGTGCCAGCAGCTGGGGACTCCTCTACGAGCAGTACTTC.